This entry features one T cell receptor beta chain sequence. TCRdb fed the 5' RACE reads into MiXCR, producing one record per CDR3 protein. The sample holds roughly 560,000 distinct CDR3 sequences, 20% seen once. The data were obtained in a study of T-cell memory formation after mild COVID-19. Sequenced: PBMCs or a T cell subset sorted from them (not recorded which). The receptor was isolated from an adult woman who had mild COVID-19 (a few samples of this study predate the infection). Cell type and time point are not known.

This CDR3 reads CASSFRTDPAYEQYF. CDR3 sequence (DNA): TGCGCCAGCAGCTTTCGGACAGATCCCGCCTACGAGCAGTACTTC. The rearrangement uses TRBV5-1 and TRBJ2-7, with TRBD1 as a possible D gene (6 bases). Germline loops: CDR1 SGHRS, CDR2 YFSETQ. The length of the CDR3 is 15 residues. Trimming shortened V by 2 bases and J by 2 bases, and 14 bases separated the two germline ends.